The 28 T cell receptor beta chains reported below all come from one sample, sequenced in a study of T-cell memory formation after mild COVID-19. TCRdb re-derived calls from the 5' RACE reads in MiXCR, one entry per CDR3 protein. This sample carries around 200,000 distinct CDR3 sequences, over 7.5% of them seen once, and the ten largest clones take roughly 3.5%. Sequencing was carried out using PBMCs or a T cell subset sorted from them (not recorded which). The source is a man aged 18-30 years who had mild COVID-19 (a few samples of this study predate the infection). Cell type and time point are not known.

This clonotype showed up many times. The rearrangement uses TRBV20-1 and TRBJ2-1; 10 nucleotides match TRBD2. The CDR3 contains 14 residues. Germline lookup yields CDR1 DFQATT and CDR2 SNEGSKA (reference sequence). V gave up 5 bases and J gave up 6 bases; unmatched junction bases: 7. CDR3 amino acids: CSARHSGGINEQFF. CDR3 nucleotides: TGCAGTGCTCGCCATAGCGGGGGGATCAATGAGCAGTTCTTC.

The table lists this clonotype with many counts. The chain uses TRBV27 and TRBJ1-6; no clear D gene. The germline V and J ends were trimmed by 1 base and 6 bases, with 10 bases remaining between them. The CDR3 length is 15 residues. CDR1 and CDR2 (germline): MNHEY, SMNVEV (reference sequence). In DNA form, the CDR3 reads TGTGCCAGCAGTTTATTGGGGTTCTCTAATTCACCCCTCCACTTT. Amino acid sequence: CASSLLGFSNSPLHF.

This clonotype has only a few counts. J is TRBJ1-3 and V is TRBV18, with TRBD1 as a possible D gene (5 bases). Germline V gene sequence: CDR1 KGHSH, CDR2 LQKENI. V was clipped by 1 base and J by 1 base, with 8 bases between them. The CDR3 covers 15 residues. CDR3 sequence reads: CASSPRWGSGNTIYF. The CDR3, as DNA: TGTGCCAGCTCACCACGATGGGGGTCTGGAAACACCATATATTTT.

This clonotype came up a few times. The rearrangement uses TRBV5-1 and TRBJ2-3; a possible D gene is TRBD1 (6 bases). Germline V gene lookup returns CDR1 SGHRS and CDR2 YFSETQ. The CDR3 is 14 amino acids. The germline V and J ends were trimmed by 1 base and 10 bases, with 16 bases remaining between them. CDR3 residues: CASSLSQGLRSQYF. Written as DNA, the CDR3 is TGCGCCAGCAGCTTGTCACAGGGTTTACGATCGCAGTATTTT.

V gene TRBV7-2 combines with J gene TRBJ2-1; a weak D match, TRBD2 (7 bases). The CDR3 is 15 amino acids. The germline V gene encodes CDR1 SGHTA and CDR2 FQGNSA. The V gene lost 11 bases and the J gene lost 7 bases, with 24 bases spanning the gap. Here the CDR3 reads CAEGGAEGPVNEQFF. In nucleotides, the CDR3 is TGTGCCGAAGGGGGGGCGGAGGGCCCGGTGAATGAGCAGTTCTTC.

The chain recombines TRBV4-2 with TRBJ1-1; no definite D call. V shed 1 base and J shed 0 bases, with 9 bases lying between them. The CDR3 contains 15 residues. Per germline, CDR1 LGHNA and CDR2 YNFKEQ. The CDR3 sequence is CASSQAVGMNTEAFF. CDR3 DNA: TGTGCCAGCAGCCAAGCTGTCGGGATGAACACTGAAGCTTTCTTT.

This clonotype was counted a few times. J is TRBJ1-1 and V is TRBV7-2; TRBD1 aligns across 9 bases. V dropped 0 bases and J dropped 5; count of bases not matched to a gene: 1. Germline lookup yields CDR1 SGHTA and CDR2 FQGNSA. CDR3 size: 14 residues. CDR3 loop: CASSLAGQGTEAFF. In DNA form, the CDR3 reads TGTGCCAGCAGCTTAGCCGGACAGGGGACTGAAGCTTTCTTT.

V is TRBV7-3 and J is TRBJ1-6, with D possibly TRBD1 on 6 matching bases. CDR3 length: 14 residues. V was pared by 4 bases and J by 9 bases, with 13 bases between. Per the germline V gene, CDR1 is SGHTA and CDR2 is FQGTGA. Here the CDR3 reads CASSSTGLRSPLHF. CDR3 nucleotide sequence: TGTGCCAGCAGCTCCACAGGGTTACGTTCACCCCTCCACTTT.

This clonotype has ten or more counts. Here the CDR3 DNA reads TGCAGTGCTACCCAGGGGGCAGAAACTGAAGCTTTCTTT. Encoded protein: CSATQGAETEAFF. The rearrangement uses TRBV20-1 and TRBJ1-1; 8 bases fit TRBD1. The germline V gene encodes CDR1 DFQATT and CDR2 SNEGSKA (reference sequence). V was pared by 4 bases and J by 5 bases, with 6 bases of the junction left unmatched. The CDR3 covers 13 residues.

This clonotype was picked up a small number of times. V and J are TRBV3-1 and TRBJ1-3; 8 bases agree with TRBD1. The length of the CDR3 is 15 residues. The V segment lost 4 bases and the J segment 2 bases; nucleotides outside the gene matches: 4. The V gene's germline CDR1 is LGHDT and CDR2 YNNKEL (reference sequence). The CDR3 here is CASSRQTGAGNTIYF. The CDR3 nucleotides are TGTGCCAGCAGCCGACAGACAGGGGCTGGAAACACCATATATTTT. Complete variable domain (other parts from reference TRBV3-1 and TRBJ1-3): DTAVSQTPKYLVTQMGNDKSIKCEQNLGHDTMYWYKQDSKKFLKIMFSYNNKELIINETVPNRFSPKSPDKAHLNLHINSLELGDSAVYFCASSRQTGAGNTIYFGEGSWLTVV.

V and J are TRBV7-3 and TRBJ2-3; D may be TRBD1 (5 bases). Trimming removed 5 bases at V and 4 bases at J, with 16 bases between. There are 15 residues in the CDR3. Germline CDR1 is SGHTA and CDR2 is FQGTGA. CDR3 DNA: TGTGCCAGCAGCCAGCCAGGGTCCCCAGCAGATACGCAGTATTTT. Translated, it gives CASSQPGSPADTQYF. Variable domain in full (rest from reference TRBV7-3 and TRBJ2-3): GAGVSQTPSNKVTEKGKYVELRCDPISGHTALYWYRQSLGQGPEFLIYFQGTGAADDSGLPNDRFFAVRPEGSVSTLKIQRTERGDSAVYLCASSQPGSPADTQYFGPGTRLTVL.

In its sample, this clonotype was seen a few times. The CDR3 DNA sequence: TGCAGTGGGGGGCGGTTGAGCACAGATACGCAGTATTTT. Translation: CSGGRLSTDTQYF. V is TRBV20-1 and J is TRBJ2-3; maybe TRBD1 (6 bases). The CDR3 spans 13 residues. V lost 7 bases, J lost 0 bases, and 11 bases lay in between. CDR1 is DFQATT and CDR2 is SNEGSKA in the germline V gene (reference sequence).

This clonotype was seen more than once but under ten times. The chain joins TRBV2 to TRBJ2-1; TRBD2 might be the D (5 bases). This CDR3 is 12 amino acids long. The V gene's germline CDR1 is SNHLY and CDR2 FYNNEI. V lost 6 bases to trimming and J lost 3 bases, with 6 bases between them. DNA for the CDR3: TGTGCCAGCAGCGGGGACTACAATGAGCAGTTCTTC. Amino acids: CASSGDYNEQFF.

A few counts support this clonotype. The rearrangement uses TRBV15 and TRBJ2-2; 9 positions agree with TRBD1. Germline values: CDR1 LNHNV, CDR2 YYDKDF (reference sequence). The CDR3 has 15 amino acids. V gave up 4 bases and J gave up 6 bases; unmatched junction bases: 6. CDR3 amino acids: CATSIWTGDAGELFF. The CDR3 DNA is TGTGCCACCAGCATATGGACAGGGGATGCCGGGGAGCTGTTTTTT. Full variable domain (outside the CDR3, taken from reference TRBV15 and TRBJ2-2): DAMVIQNPRYQVTQFGKPVTLSCSQTLNHNVMYWYQQKSSQAPKLLFHYYDKDFNNEADTPDNFQSRRPNTSFCFLDIRSPGLGDTAMYLCATSIWTGDAGELFFGEGSRLTVL.

The table lists this clonotype with a few counts. The J gene is TRBJ1-1, the V gene TRBV6-2 or TRBV6-3; D is unresolved. Trimming stripped 5 bases from V and 7 bases from J, with 14 bases between. The CDR3 sequence is 13 residues long. Germline loops: CDR1 MNHEY, CDR2 SVGEGT. This CDR3 is CASSPLTRSEAFF. As DNA, the CDR3 is TGTGCCAGCAGTCCCCTCACGAGGAGTGAAGCTTTCTTT.

This clonotype was picked up a small number of times. This chain uses TRBV30 with TRBJ1-5; TRBD1 agrees at 10 bases. With 2 bases clipped from V and 3 bases from J, the junction kept 13 bases outside the gene matches. Looked up from germline, CDR1 is GTSNPN and CDR2 is SVGIG (reference sequence). The CDR3 is 18 residues long. CDR3 loop: CAWSYRDRGLPNNQPQHF. The CDR3 region has the DNA TGTGCCTGGAGTTATAGGGACAGGGGCTTGCCTAACAATCAGCCCCAGCATTTT.

The gene calls are TRBV5-1 and TRBJ1-2, with D tentatively TRBD1 (5 bases). Germline V gene data show CDR1 as SGHRS and CDR2 as YFSETQ. V lost 4 bases, J lost 4 bases, and 14 bases lay in between. The CDR3 covers 14 residues. As DNA, the CDR3 is TGCGCCAGCAGCCAGGGACGGGCCGGCTATGGCTACACCTTC. Its translation is CASSQGRAGYGYTF.

The sample holds a few counts of this clonotype. This rearrangement joins TRBV16 to TRBJ1-5; weak D call: TRBD1 (5 bases). Per germline, CDR1 KGHSY and CDR2 FQNENV. The CDR3 extends over 13 amino acids. V lost 5 bases and J 4 bases, leaving 9 bases between the germline ends. CDR3 bases: TGTGCCAGCAGCAGCAGGGTAAATCAGCCCCAGCATTTT. It yields the protein CASSSRVNQPQHF.

This clonotype was found a few times. Relative to the germline gene, one junction end is altered; a read error may explain this. V is TRBV7-7 and J is TRBJ2-2; no reliable D call. The CDR3 runs 13 residues. Germline V gene data show CDR1 as SSHAT and CDR2 as FNYEAQ (reference sequence). The CDR3 spells CASSLHYTGELFF. For the CDR3, the DNA is TGTGCTAGCAGCTTACACTATACCGGGGAGCTGTTTTTT.

In this sample, this clonotype turned up many times. The chain carries TRBV7-2 and TRBJ1-1; D perhaps matches TRBD1 (6 bases). V was pared by 5 bases and J by 5 bases, with 18 bases between. Germline CDR1 is SGHTA and CDR2 is FQGNSA. The CDR3 is 15 residues long. The CDR3, as DNA: TGTGCCAGCAGCCCAGGGGCGCTTACGGGAACTGAAGCTTTCTTT. Protein: CASSPGALTGTEAFF.

In its sample, this clonotype was seen a few times. V usage is TRBV19 and J usage is TRBJ2-2; 9 nucleotides line up with TRBD1. Looked up from germline, CDR1 is LNHDA and CDR2 is SQIVND (reference sequence). The V gene end was trimmed by 3 bases and the J gene end by 6 bases; junction bases not matched to a gene: 5. The CDR3 consists of 15 residues. The CDR3 DNA reads TGTGCCAGTAGTATCCTGACAGGGGGATCCGGGGAGCTGTTTTTT. Residues: CASSILTGGSGELFF.

The sample holds a few counts of this clonotype. CDR3 protein: CASSVTGGNQPQHF. The DNA for the CDR3 is TGTGCCAGCAGCGTCACAGGGGGGAATCAGCCCCAGCATTTT. The chain recombines TRBV9 with TRBJ1-5; 8 nucleotides line up with TRBD1. Trimming removed 2 bases from V and 4 bases from J; junction bases left unmatched: 2. CDR1 is SGDLS, CDR2 YYNGEE, per germline. The CDR3 spans 14 residues.

The chain is built from TRBV7-2 and TRBJ2-3; D possibly corresponds to TRBD2 (7 bases). Germline V gene lookup returns CDR1 SGHTA and CDR2 FQGNSA. The V end was cut by 5 bases, the J end by 1 base, with 19 bases between. CDR3 length: 17 amino acids. The CDR3 nucleotides read TGTGCCAGCAGCCTCCCCCGGCGGGGGCCTCGCACAGATACGCAGTATTTT. This gives the protein CASSLPRRGPRTDTQYF.

This clonotype was detected a few times. The CDR3 protein is CAISRDRGFNEQFF. The CDR3 region has the DNA TGTGCCATCAGCCGGGACAGGGGGTTCAATGAGCAGTTCTTC. V and J are TRBV10-3 and TRBJ2-1; 11 nucleotides agree with TRBD1. Germline assignment: CDR1 ENHRY and CDR2 SYGVKD. This CDR3 region has 14 residues. The J segment lost 6 bases and the V segment lost 6 bases, leaving 4 bases of the junction unmatched.

The chain recombines TRBV4-2 with TRBJ2-6, with a tentative D call TRBD2 (6 bases). Trimming cost V 0 bases and J 2 bases, with 8 bases left between them. This CDR3 spans 16 amino acids. Germline CDR1 reads LGHNA; CDR2 reads YNFKEQ. CDR3 sequence reads: CASSQEAGTGANVLTF. The CDR3 nucleotides are TGTGCCAGCAGCCAAGAGGCGGGAACTGGGGCCAACGTCCTGACTTTC.

A few counts support this clonotype. This chain links TRBV19 with TRBJ1-3; D remains unclear. Trimming took off 3 bases at V and 0 bases at J, with 6 bases between the two ends. The V gene's germline CDR1 is LNHDA and CDR2 SQIVND (reference sequence). The CDR3 sequence is 14 residues long. The CDR3, as DNA: TGTGCCAGTAGTATCCTGAGCTCTGGAAACACCATATATTTT. It codes for CASSILSSGNTIYF.

This clonotype was seen ten or more times. This chain joins TRBV5-1 and TRBJ1-1, with TRBD1 as a possible D gene (5 bases). V was shortened by 5 bases and J by 4 bases, with 15 bases between the two germline ends. This CDR3 comprises 14 residues. Germline CDR1 is SGHRS and CDR2 is YFSETQ. The CDR3 loop is CASSYGTSSTEAFF. In DNA form, the CDR3 reads TGCGCCAGCAGTTACGGGACCAGCTCCACTGAAGCTTTCTTT.

The rearrangement joins TRBV7-2 to TRBJ1-1; TRBD1 matches at 10 bases. Germline values: CDR1 SGHTA, CDR2 FQGNSA. CDR3 size: 16 residues. The V and J ends lost 3 bases and 4 bases, in that order; junction bases with no gene match: 8. The CDR3 DNA reads as TGTGCCAGCAGCTTCGCCGGGACAGGGGTGGCCACTGAAGCTTTCTTT. It encodes CASSFAGTGVATEAFF.